This T cell receptor beta chain was found in a study of shared clonotypes between healthy human individuals. Naive CD45RA+ and memory CD45RA-negative subsets were split from CD4+ cells. At a deep level, the assay was run. The protocol was immunoSEQ multiplex PCR, while the TCRdb copy is restricted to in-frame clones and leaves out a portion. In the table there are approximately 2.5 million clones, over 85% of which are singletons. This sequence originates from a man aged 18-30 years in good health. Sequenced sample: naive CD4+ T cells sorted from blood. Indicated subset: CD45RA+ positively selected.

CDR3 region: CASSFWGSPETQYF. DNA for the CDR3: TGTGCCAGCAGCTTTTGGGGGAGTCCAGAGACCCAGTACTTC. The rearrangement uses TRBV5-8 and TRBJ2-5; the D call may be TRBD1 or TRBD2 (5 bases each). The germline CDR1 and CDR2 sequences are SGHTS and YDEGEE. Trimming stripped 2 bases from V and 4 bases from J, with 12 bases between. This CDR3 has 14 residues.